This TCR beta chain was sequenced in a study of T-cell memory formation after mild COVID-19. TCRdb passed the 5' RACE reads through MiXCR, listing each CDR3 protein once. The sample lists hundreds of thousands of distinct CDR3 sequences, roughly 15% seen once, with about 22% in the top ten. CDR1 is SGHVS, CDR2 FQNEAQ, per germline. V shed 4 bases and J shed 0 bases, with 10 bases lying between them. The CDR3 extends over 16 amino acids. This chain joins TRBV7-8 and TRBJ1-6; D is unclear. The specimen was PBMCs or a T cell subset sorted from them (not recorded which). The TCR comes from a man younger than 30 who had mild COVID-19 (a few samples of this study predate the infection). Cell type and time point are not known. The CDR3 sequence: CASSSAGLSYNSPLHF. In DNA, the CDR3 is TGTGCCAGCAGCTCCGCCGGGCTCTCCTATAATTCACCCCTCCACTTT.